This is a list of T cell receptor beta chains from one sample in a study of shared clonotypes between healthy human individuals. Profiling relied on immunoSEQ multiplex PCR, and the TCRdb table lists in-frame clones only, not all of them. The table has about 700,000 clones, around two thirds seen once. Sequenced: memory CD4+ T cells sorted from blood. The receptor source for this set is a woman aged 25-40 years in good health. Each CDR3 is given with its conserved first and last residue. The order of the fields is clone size, D gene, V gene, CDR3 length, J gene, CDR3 DNA, CDR3 protein. The D gene is left open where the match is weak. Where a row states a size, it is once, few, many or the class of an expanded clone; other rows omit it.

abundance: once; d_gene: -; v_gene: TRBV29-1; len: 15; j_gene: TRBJ2-1; CDR3nt: TGCAGCGTTGATGCCGGGACCGCGACCTACAATGAGCAGTTCTTC; CDR3aa: CSVDAGTATYNEQFF
abundance: -; d_gene: -; v_gene: TRBV27; len: 18; j_gene: TRBJ1-5; CDR3nt: TGTGCCAGCAGTTACTCGAGGAAGGATCAGGGTGGCAATCAGCCCCAGCATTTT; CDR3aa: CASSYSRKDQGGNQPQHF
abundance: few; d_gene: TRBD1; v_gene: TRBV27; len: 15; j_gene: TRBJ1-1; CDR3nt: TGTGCCAGCAGTTTTCTTGGGACAGAGAACACTGAAGCTTTCTTT; CDR3aa: CASSFLGTENTEAFF
abundance: -; d_gene: TRBD1; v_gene: TRBV9; len: 15; j_gene: TRBJ1-2; CDR3nt: TGTGCCAGCAGCGCCACCACAGGGGGCCTTTATGGCTACACCTTC; CDR3aa: CASSATTGGLYGYTF
abundance: once; d_gene: -; v_gene: TRBV6-1; len: 16; j_gene: TRBJ1-1; CDR3nt: TGTGCCAGCAGTGAAGTCTATGGGGCACGGAACACTGAAGCTTTCTTT; CDR3aa: CASSEVYGARNTEAFF
abundance: -; d_gene: -; v_gene: TRBV10-3; len: 12; j_gene: TRBJ1-2; CDR3nt: TGTGCCATCAGTGCCATAGAAGGCGGCTACACCTTC; CDR3aa: CAISAIEGGYTF
abundance: -; d_gene: -; v_gene: TRBV21-1; len: 16; j_gene: TRBJ2-1; CDR3nt: TGTGCCAGCACCATTGAGGGGGGACAGGGCTACAATGAGCAGTTCTTC; CDR3aa: CASTIEGGQGYNEQFF
abundance: -; d_gene: -; v_gene: TRBV2; len: 14; j_gene: TRBJ1-5; CDR3nt: TGTGCCAGCAGGGGGACAAATAGCAATCAGCCCCAGCATTTT; CDR3aa: CASRGTNSNQPQHF
abundance: once; d_gene: -; v_gene: TRBV7-8; len: 16; j_gene: TRBJ1-4; CDR3nt: TGTGCCAGCAGCACCAGGGTATCGAGCACTAATGAAAAACTGTTTTTT; CDR3aa: CASSTRVSSTNEKLFF
abundance: -; d_gene: TRBD1; v_gene: TRBV19; len: 15; j_gene: TRBJ1-5; CDR3nt: TGTGCCAGTAGTCCAGGGACAGTGGGGAATCAGCCCCAGCATTTT; CDR3aa: CASSPGTVGNQPQHF
abundance: -; d_gene: -; v_gene: TRBV9; len: 15; j_gene: TRBJ2-7; CDR3nt: TGTGCCAGCAGCCCCGGGACGGAGAGCTCCTACGAGCAGTACTTC; CDR3aa: CASSPGTESSYEQYF
abundance: -; d_gene: TRBD1; v_gene: TRBV5-4; len: 14; j_gene: TRBJ2-5; CDR3nt: TGTGCCAGCAGCCGGGACAGGGAGGCTGAGATCCAGTACTTC; CDR3aa: CASSRDREAEIQYF
abundance: -; d_gene: -; v_gene: TRBV5-1; len: 16; j_gene: TRBJ2-6; CDR3nt: TGCGCCAGCAGCCCGGGACCCAACTCTGGGGCCAACGTCCTGACTTTC; CDR3aa: CASSPGPNSGANVLTF
abundance: -; d_gene: -; v_gene: TRBV11-2; len: 13; j_gene: TRBJ1-5; CDR3nt: TGTGCCAGCAGCTTGCAGACGGGACAGCCCCAGCATTTT; CDR3aa: CASSLQTGQPQHF
abundance: -; d_gene: -; v_gene: TRBV5-4; len: 14; j_gene: TRBJ2-6; CDR3nt: TGTGCCAGCAGGGGGACCGTGCGGGCCAACGTCCTGACTTTC; CDR3aa: CASRGTVRANVLTF
abundance: -; d_gene: TRBD2; v_gene: TRBV10-3; len: 14; j_gene: TRBJ2-7; CDR3nt: TGTGCCATCAGTGGTAGGACTAGACGGGGCGAGCAGTACTTC; CDR3aa: CAISGRTRRGEQYF
abundance: few; d_gene: -; v_gene: TRBV11-2; len: 17; j_gene: TRBJ1-4; CDR3nt: TGTGCCAGCAGTCTAACGATGTCGGGGGCGAGGATTGAAAAACTGTTTTTT; CDR3aa: CASSLTMSGARIEKLFF
abundance: -; d_gene: TRBD1; v_gene: TRBV28; len: 18; j_gene: TRBJ2-3; CDR3nt: TGTGCCAGCAGCCTCGGGACAGGGGGCCAAGTGTACACAGATACGCAGTATTTT; CDR3aa: CASSLGTGGQVYTDTQYF